This TCR beta chain emerged from a study of radiation and T cells in renal cell carcinoma (dated by TCRdb to 2020 to 2022). Describing the broader study: The samples were obtained from a clinical trial, where primary renal cell carcinomas were treated with 15 Gy stereotactic body radiation therapy and then removed by nephrectomy 4 weeks afterward. In total, some 52 samples underwent TCR beta sequencing: around 25 tumors plus 27 peripheral blood samples. In the 55 or so samples combined, around 3.9 million unique CDR3 nucleotide sequences were found, encoding about 2,700,000 unique CDR3 amino acid sequences.

On the study overall, not on this receptor specifically: In blood, the top tumor clonotypes increased between baseline and 2 weeks post-radiation and then shrank by 4 weeks, which suggests that tumor-resident clones expanded only transiently. Because the trial had a single-armed design, the trial could not examine how radiation dose or scheduling affected the TCR repertoire. No pretreatment tumor biopsies were available, so the baseline intratumoral presence of clonotypes could not be determined. Blood repertoire dynamics were not followed beyond 4 weeks after treatment.

A note on this clone: There is no known antigen for this receptor. Base qualities are not recorded, but no much larger clone differs from it by a single base.

TCR beta libraries were generated from genomic DNA with the immunoSEQ kit, following the manufacturer's recommendations. To prepare libraries, a first multiplex PCR with proprietary primers was run, followed by a second PCR that added unique barcodes, and a bead cleanup was done after each round. A positive control reaction and a negative control reaction, both provided in the kit, were run with every batch of samples. The final libraries underwent checking on an Agilent 4200 TapeStation D1000 ScreenTape, volumetric pooling, and quantification by qPCR. An Illumina NextSeq500 fitted with a MidOutput 150-cycle cartridge performed the sequencing, running 156 Read1 cycles and 15 Index1 cycles with the kit's custom primers. The pooled library was loaded at around 1.1 pM, and approximately 20% PhiX control was spiked in. The paper's data handling went like this. Vendor-processed data were analyzed in R, and a clonotype was defined as all T cells sharing the same CDR3 nucleotide sequence. For clone abundance analyses, frequencies were normalized to the 10,000 most abundant clones per sample. Before analysis, public T cell clones were removed, and these numbered fewer than six per sample on average. Tumor-enriched clonotypes and baseline blood-enriched clonotypes were defined as those with an abundance difference of at least 32-fold between compartments. Clonotypes expanded or contracted between blood time points were identified with a beta-binomial differential abundance model. The Baroni-Urbani and Buser coefficient was used to measure tumor-blood repertoire similarity, and groups were compared with two-tailed Wilcoxon tests in R. Held by TCRdb, this immuneACCESS table contains in-frame sequences only and omits some clones. Under half of the omission traces to an unresolved V gene where checked; the cause of the rest is unknown. Clone size and V and J calls were adopted from that table, with D and trimming inferred from the DNA. Across this sample there are over 45,000 clones, with around 78% seen only once. About 7.3% of the sample belongs to the ten largest clones.

The intended sense of this specimen's time point label: baseline pretreatment blood. The sample's treatment or condition label, in plain terms: 15 Gy SBRT to primary tumor, nephrectomy 4 weeks later. To track tumor-enriched clonotypes, serial peripheral blood was sampled from radiation-treated patients at baseline and at 2 weeks and 4 weeks after SBRT. Every patient's renal cell carcinoma showed clear cell pathology. Genomic DNA for TCR sequencing was prepared using the QIAamp DNA Blood Mini Kit (Qiagen). The analyses included only samples that passed all quality control checks. V was cut back by 1 base and J by 0 bases, leaving a gap of 13 bases between them. The germline V gene sets CDR1 to SGHDN and CDR2 to FVKESK. The CDR3 contains 17 residues, cysteine and phenylalanine counted. The read is trimmed to its CDR3 DNA, 51 bases read in frame from base 1.

Sequencing was performed on blood, taken from a patient whose treatment included radiotherapy and nephrectomy. The receptor was isolated from a man aged 55-75 years with renal cell carcinoma. The rearranged segments are TRBV14 and TRBJ1-3; the D gene cannot be resolved reliably. The CDR3 protein is CASSQAADESSGNTIYF. The DNA sequence reads TGTGCCAGCAGCCAAGCGGCGGATGAGAGCTCTGGAAACACCATATATTTT.